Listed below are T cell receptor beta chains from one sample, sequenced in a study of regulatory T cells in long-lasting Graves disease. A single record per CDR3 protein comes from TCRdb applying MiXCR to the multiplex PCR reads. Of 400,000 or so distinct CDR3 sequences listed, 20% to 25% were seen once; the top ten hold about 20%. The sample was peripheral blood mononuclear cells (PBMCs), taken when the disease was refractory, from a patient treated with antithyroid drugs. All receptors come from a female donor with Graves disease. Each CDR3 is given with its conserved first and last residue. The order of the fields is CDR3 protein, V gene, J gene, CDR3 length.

CDR3 protein: CALQGPRREKLFF; V gene: TRBV30; J gene: TRBJ1-4; CDR3 length: 13
CDR3 protein: CSARGAVKNIQYF; V gene: TRBV20-1; J gene: TRBJ2-4; CDR3 length: 13
CDR3 protein: CASSLGGTSSPTF; V gene: TRBV5-5; J gene: TRBJ1-2; CDR3 length: 13
CDR3 protein: CASSTGTGTREQYF; V gene: TRBV27; J gene: TRBJ2-7; CDR3 length: 14
CDR3 protein: CASSRLGQGAWNTIYF; V gene: TRBV12-3/TRBV12-4; J gene: TRBJ1-3; CDR3 length: 16
CDR3 protein: CASNVNPYNEQFF; V gene: TRBV2; J gene: TRBJ2-1; CDR3 length: 13
CDR3 protein: CASSYSPGLNTEAFF; V gene: TRBV6-5; J gene: TRBJ1-1; CDR3 length: 15
CDR3 protein: CASSRPTQEPGETQYF; V gene: TRBV7-8; J gene: TRBJ2-5; CDR3 length: 16
CDR3 protein: CASSLGEDVITEKLFF; V gene: TRBV13; J gene: TRBJ1-4; CDR3 length: 16
CDR3 protein: CASKPGGTGGNQPQHF; V gene: TRBV19; J gene: TRBJ1-5; CDR3 length: 16
CDR3 protein: CASSKGGSYEQYF; V gene: TRBV28; J gene: TRBJ2-7; CDR3 length: 13
CDR3 protein: CASTRQGMNTEAFF; V gene: TRBV5-1; J gene: TRBJ1-1; CDR3 length: 14
CDR3 protein: CASSQDLPTVSEKLFF; V gene: TRBV3-1; J gene: TRBJ1-4; CDR3 length: 16
CDR3 protein: CASSALGQSYGYTF; V gene: TRBV7-2; J gene: TRBJ1-2; CDR3 length: 14